This TCR beta chain derives from a study of blood T cell repertoires in COVID-19. Study overall: Collection of acute and convalescent COVID-19 samples took place in the United States, Italy and Spain. T cells, B-cell-depleted T cells, or PBMCs provided the cDNA or gDNA that served as material.

Comments on this clone: Germline and junction disagree at one end, which may indicate a read error.

The germline CDR1 and CDR2 sequences are SGHNT and YENEEA. CDR3 length equals 13 residues. Authors' data handling: Amplified reference gene primers provided the basis for estimating nucleated cell counts. Some clones are missing from TCRdb's copy, which holds only in-frame ones; the method was immunoSEQ multiplex PCR. Clone size and V and J calls were adopted from that table, with D and trimming inferred from the DNA. The sample yields tens of thousands of clones, roughly 76% seen once. What was sequenced was peripheral blood. This sequence was found in a woman in her sixties or seventies with acute or convalescent COVID-19. This sequence joins TRBV11-3 and TRBJ1-1; 7 bases agree with TRBD1. In DNA, the CDR3 is TGTGCCAGCAGCTTAGGCCTTAGGTCGGGACAGAAATTT. This codes for CASSLGLRSGQKF.